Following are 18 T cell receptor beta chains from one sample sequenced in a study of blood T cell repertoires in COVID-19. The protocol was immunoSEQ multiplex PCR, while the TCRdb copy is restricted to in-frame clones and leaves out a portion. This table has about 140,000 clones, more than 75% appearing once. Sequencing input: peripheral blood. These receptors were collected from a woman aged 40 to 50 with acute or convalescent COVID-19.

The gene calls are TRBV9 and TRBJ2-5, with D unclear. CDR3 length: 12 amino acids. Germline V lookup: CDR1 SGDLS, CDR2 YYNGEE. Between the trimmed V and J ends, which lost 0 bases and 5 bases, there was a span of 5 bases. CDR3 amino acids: CASSVDSETQYF. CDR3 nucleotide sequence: TGTGCCAGCAGCGTAGATAGTGAGACCCAGTACTTC.

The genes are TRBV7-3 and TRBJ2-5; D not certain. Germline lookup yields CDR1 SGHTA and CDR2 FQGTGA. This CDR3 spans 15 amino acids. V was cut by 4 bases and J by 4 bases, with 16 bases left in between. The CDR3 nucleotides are TGTGCCAGCAGCTCACATCCCACCCACCCAGAGACCCAGTACTTC. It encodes CASSSHPTHPETQYF.

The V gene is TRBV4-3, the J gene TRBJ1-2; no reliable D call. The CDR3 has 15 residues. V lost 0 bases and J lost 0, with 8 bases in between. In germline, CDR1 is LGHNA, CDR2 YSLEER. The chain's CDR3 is CASSQDWHSNYGYTF. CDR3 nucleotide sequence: TGCGCCAGCAGCCAAGATTGGCATTCTAACTATGGCTACACCTTC.

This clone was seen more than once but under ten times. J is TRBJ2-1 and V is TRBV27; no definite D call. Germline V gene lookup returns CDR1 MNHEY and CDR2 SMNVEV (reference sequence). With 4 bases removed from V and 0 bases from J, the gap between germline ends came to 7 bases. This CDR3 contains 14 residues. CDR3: CASSSLASYNEQFF. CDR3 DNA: TGTGCCAGCAGTTCCTTGGCCTCCTACAATGAGCAGTTCTTC.

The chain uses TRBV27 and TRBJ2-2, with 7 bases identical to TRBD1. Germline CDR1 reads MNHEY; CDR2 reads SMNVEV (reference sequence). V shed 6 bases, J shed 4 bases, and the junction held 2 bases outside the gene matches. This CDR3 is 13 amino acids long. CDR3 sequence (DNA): TGTGCCAGCAGGGCAGGGGGCACCGGGGAGCTGTTTTTT. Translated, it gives CASRAGGTGELFF.

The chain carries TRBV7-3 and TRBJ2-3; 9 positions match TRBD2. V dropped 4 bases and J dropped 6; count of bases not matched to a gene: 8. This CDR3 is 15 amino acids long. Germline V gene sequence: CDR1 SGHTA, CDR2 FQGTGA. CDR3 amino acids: CASSSAGGVADTQYF. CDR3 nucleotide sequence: TGTGCCAGCAGCTCAGCGGGGGGCGTGGCGGATACGCAGTATTTT.

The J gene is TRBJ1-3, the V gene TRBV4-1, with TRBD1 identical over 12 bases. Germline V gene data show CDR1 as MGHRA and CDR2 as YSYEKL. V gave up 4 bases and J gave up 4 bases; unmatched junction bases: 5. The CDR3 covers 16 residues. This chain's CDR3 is CASSLRDRGPGNTIYF. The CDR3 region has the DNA TGCGCCAGCAGCCTCCGGGACAGGGGGCCGGGAAACACCATATATTTT.

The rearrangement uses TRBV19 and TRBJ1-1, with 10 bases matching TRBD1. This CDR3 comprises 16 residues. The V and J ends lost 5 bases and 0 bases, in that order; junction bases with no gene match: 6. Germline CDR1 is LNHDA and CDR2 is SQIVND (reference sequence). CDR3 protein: CASSPRDRGLNTEAFF. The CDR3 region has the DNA TGTGCCAGTAGTCCACGGGACAGGGGCTTGAACACTGAAGCTTTCTTT.

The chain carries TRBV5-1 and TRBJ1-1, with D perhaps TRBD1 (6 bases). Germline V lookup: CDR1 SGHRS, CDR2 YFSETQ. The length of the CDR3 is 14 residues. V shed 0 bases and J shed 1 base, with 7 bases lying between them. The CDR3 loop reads CASSLEGGNTEAFF. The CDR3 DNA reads TGCGCCAGCAGCTTGGAAGGGGGGAACACTGAAGCTTTCTTT.

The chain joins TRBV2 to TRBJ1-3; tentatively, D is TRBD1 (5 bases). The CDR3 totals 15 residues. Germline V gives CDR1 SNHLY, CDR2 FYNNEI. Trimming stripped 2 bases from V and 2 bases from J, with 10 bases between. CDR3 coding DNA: TGTGCCAGCAGTGAATGGGGGAGGGCTGGAAACACCATATATTTT. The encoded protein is CASSEWGRAGNTIYF.

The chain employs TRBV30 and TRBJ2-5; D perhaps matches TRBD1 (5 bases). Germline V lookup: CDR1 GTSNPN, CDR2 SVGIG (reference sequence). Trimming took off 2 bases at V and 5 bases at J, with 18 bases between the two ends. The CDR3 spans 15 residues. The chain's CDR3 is CAWSRRGHPRETQYF. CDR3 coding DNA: TGTGCCTGGAGTCGACGCGGACACCCTCGGGAGACCCAGTACTTC.

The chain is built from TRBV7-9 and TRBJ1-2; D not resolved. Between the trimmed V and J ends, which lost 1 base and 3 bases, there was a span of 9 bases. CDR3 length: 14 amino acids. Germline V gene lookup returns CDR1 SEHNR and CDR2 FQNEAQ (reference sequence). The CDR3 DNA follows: TGTGCCAGCAGCTTAGGTCACGGGGACTATGGCTACACCTTC. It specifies CASSLGHGDYGYTF.

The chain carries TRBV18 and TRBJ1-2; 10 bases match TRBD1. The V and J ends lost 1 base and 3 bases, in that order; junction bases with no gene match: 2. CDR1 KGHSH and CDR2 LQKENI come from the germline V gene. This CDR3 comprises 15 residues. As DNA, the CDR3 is TGTGCCAGCTCACCACTTGGACAGGGGGACTATGGCTACACCTTC. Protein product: CASSPLGQGDYGYTF.

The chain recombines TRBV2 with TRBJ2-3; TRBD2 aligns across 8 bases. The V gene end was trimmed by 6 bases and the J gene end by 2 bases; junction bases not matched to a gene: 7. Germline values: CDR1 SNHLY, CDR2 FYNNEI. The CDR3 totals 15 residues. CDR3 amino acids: CASRFSGSPTDTQYF. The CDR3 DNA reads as TGTGCCAGCAGGTTCAGCGGGAGCCCCACAGATACGCAGTATTTT.

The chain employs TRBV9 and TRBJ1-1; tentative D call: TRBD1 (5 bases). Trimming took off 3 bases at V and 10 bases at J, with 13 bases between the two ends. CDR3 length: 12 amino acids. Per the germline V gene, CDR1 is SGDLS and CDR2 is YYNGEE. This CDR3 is CASSGPGLGAFF. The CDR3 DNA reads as TGTGCCAGCAGCGGCCCAGGGTTAGGAGCTTTCTTT.

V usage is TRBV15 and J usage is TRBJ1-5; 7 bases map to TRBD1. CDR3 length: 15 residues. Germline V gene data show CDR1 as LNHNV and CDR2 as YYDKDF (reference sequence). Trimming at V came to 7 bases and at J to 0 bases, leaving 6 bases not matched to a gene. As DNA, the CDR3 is TGTGCCACCAACAGGGGCCTCGATAGCAATCAGCCCCAGCATTTT. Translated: CATNRGLDSNQPQHF.

The CDR3 DNA reads as TGTGCCACCACCTTAGACAGGAACACTGAAGCTTTCTTT. It specifies CATTLDRNTEAFF. This rearrangement joins TRBV15 to TRBJ1-1; perhaps TRBD1 as D (5 bases). The CDR3 loop spans 13 amino acids. With 7 bases removed from V and 1 base from J, the gap between germline ends came to 10 bases. From germline, CDR1 is LNHNV and CDR2 YYDKDF (reference sequence).

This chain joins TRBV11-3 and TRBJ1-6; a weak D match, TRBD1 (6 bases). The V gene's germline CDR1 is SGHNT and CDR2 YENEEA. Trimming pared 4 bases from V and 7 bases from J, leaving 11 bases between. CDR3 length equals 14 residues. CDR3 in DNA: TGTGCCAGCAGCTCAGGGGCTTGGAATTCACCCCTCCACTTT. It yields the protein CASSSGAWNSPLHF.